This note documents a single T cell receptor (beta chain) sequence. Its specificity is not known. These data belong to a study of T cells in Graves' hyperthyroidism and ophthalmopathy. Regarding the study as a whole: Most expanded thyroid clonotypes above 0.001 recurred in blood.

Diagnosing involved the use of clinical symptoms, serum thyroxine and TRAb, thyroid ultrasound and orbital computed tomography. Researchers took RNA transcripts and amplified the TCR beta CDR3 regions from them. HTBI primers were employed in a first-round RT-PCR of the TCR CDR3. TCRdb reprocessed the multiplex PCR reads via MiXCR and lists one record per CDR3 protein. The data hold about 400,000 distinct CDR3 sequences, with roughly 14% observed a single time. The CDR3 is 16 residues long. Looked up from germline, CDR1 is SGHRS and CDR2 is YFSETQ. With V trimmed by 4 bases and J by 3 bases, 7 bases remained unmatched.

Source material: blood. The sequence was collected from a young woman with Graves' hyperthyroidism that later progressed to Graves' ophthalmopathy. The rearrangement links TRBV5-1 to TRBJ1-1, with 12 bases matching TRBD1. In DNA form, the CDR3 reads TGCGCCAGCAGCAAGGGACAGGGGGCGGGTTACACTGAAGCTTTCTTT. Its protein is CASSKGQGAGYTEAFF.